This is a list of T cell receptor beta chains from one sample in a study of Ad26.COV2.S vaccination and SARS-CoV-2 variants. The table came from immunoSEQ multiplex PCR; TCRdb's copy has only in-frame clones and leaves some out. The sample carries hundreds of thousands of clones, about 89% recorded once. Source: peripheral blood, taken in a trial of Ad26.COV2.S vaccine versus placebo. These receptors were collected from a person aged 18-65 years who received the Ad26.COV2.S COVID-19 vaccine or a placebo. The CDR3 runs from the conserved cysteine through the conserved F or W. A D gene is named only where the DNA matches it firmly. Clone size is given for some rows only: seen once, a few or many times, or a class if the clone is expanded.

J gene | clone size | D gene | V gene | CDR3 DNA | CDR3 protein
TRBJ1-1 | NA | TRBD1 | TRBV7-8 | TGTGCCAGCAGCTTGCTCCGCTTCAGGGACAGGGAGAACACTGAAGCTTTCTTT | CASSLLRFRDRENTEAFF
TRBJ1-1 | NA | NA | TRBV7-9 | TGTGCCAGCAGCTTAGCTGGTCAGCCGAACACTGAAGCTTTCTTT | CASSLAGQPNTEAFF
TRBJ1-1 | NA | NA | TRBV27 | TGTGCCAGCAGGGGGGGCCCCACTGAAGCTTTCTTT | CASRGGPTEAFF
TRBJ1-6 | NA | TRBD1 | TRBV25-1 | TGTGCCAGCAGCGGGCGGGGAGGGGGCAATTCACCCCTCCACTTT | CASSGRGGGNSPLHF
TRBJ1-2 | NA | TRBD1 | TRBV19 | TGTGCCAGTAGGCGGACAGGGAACTATGGCTACACCTTC | CASRRTGNYGYTF
TRBJ2-1 | NA | NA | TRBV2 | TGTGCCAGCAGTAGGGTGCGGACGGAACTAGGGAATGAGCAGTTCTTC | CASSRVRTELGNEQFF
TRBJ1-1 | once | TRBD1 | TRBV5-1 | TGCGCCAGCAGCCTGGGACAGCCGAACACTGAAGCTTTCTTT | CASSLGQPNTEAFF
TRBJ2-6 | few | NA | TRBV3-1/TRBV3-2 | TGTGCCAGCAGCCAAGTCTCAGGGACCTCTGGGGCCAACGTCCTGACTTTC | CASSQVSGTSGANVLTF
TRBJ2-3 | NA | NA | TRBV7-9 | TGTGCCAGCAGCTCTCTTAGGGTGGCGCGCACAGATACGCAGTATTTT | CASSSLRVARTDTQYF
TRBJ1-4 | NA | NA | TRBV5-1 | TGCGCCAGCAGCTTGGGGGAGTTCAATGAAAAACTGTTTTTT | CASSLGEFNEKLFF
TRBJ1-3 | NA | NA | TRBV9 | TGTGCCAGCAGCGTAGGGACAGCTGGAAACACCATATATTTT | CASSVGTAGNTIYF
TRBJ2-3 | NA | NA | TRBV5-1 | TGCGCCAGCAGCTTCCGGACTAGACAGGGCACAGATACGCAGTATTTT | CASSFRTRQGTDTQYF
TRBJ1-2 | once | TRBD1 | TRBV12-3/TRBV12-4 | TGTGCCAGCAGCCAGGACAGGGTCGTTGGCTACACCTTC | CASSQDRVVGYTF
TRBJ2-1 | NA | TRBD1 | TRBV20-1 | TGCAGTGCTAGTACACAGGGGACCTACAATGAGCAGTTCTTC | CSASTQGTYNEQFF
TRBJ1-5 | NA | NA | TRBV28 | TGTGCCAGCCGGTCTAGCAATCAGCCCCAGCATTTT | CASRSSNQPQHF
TRBJ2-2 | NA | NA | TRBV5-1 | TGCGCCAGCAGCCCATTAGAAGGGGGGAACACCGGGGAGCTGTTTTTT | CASSPLEGGNTGELFF
TRBJ1-1 | once | NA | TRBV7-8 | TGTGCCAGCAGCTTAGGGTGGTCCGACACTGAAGCTTTCTTT | CASSLGWSDTEAFF
TRBJ2-1 | NA | NA | TRBV20-1 | TGCAGTGCTAGTCGTTTGAATGAGCAGTTCTTC | CSASRLNEQFF
TRBJ2-7 | NA | TRBD2 | TRBV27 | TGTGCCAGCAGTTTAGAGCGGGGGGCGGACGAGCAGTACTTC | CASSLERGADEQYF
TRBJ2-1 | NA | NA | TRBV5-1 | TGCGCCAGCAGCTTGAACGATCGGAGCTCCTACAATGAGCAGTTCTTC | CASSLNDRSSYNEQFF
TRBJ2-1 | NA | TRBD2 | TRBV29-1 | TGCAGCGCTTCGGGACTAGCGGGGTACAATGAGCAGTTCTTC | CSASGLAGYNEQFF
TRBJ2-1 | NA | TRBD2 | TRBV7-3 | TGTGCCAGCAGCTTAACGGGGACTAGCGGATACAATGAGCAGTTCTTC | CASSLTGTSGYNEQFF
TRBJ1-2 | once | TRBD1 | TRBV6-5 | TGTGCCAGCAGTCCAGAGAGGGGGCGCACCTATGGCTACACCTTC | CASSPERGRTYGYTF
TRBJ2-7 | NA | NA | TRBV28 | TGTGCCAGCAGTCCCCCACCCTCCTACGAGCAGTACTTC | CASSPPPSYEQYF
TRBJ1-6 | NA | TRBD1 | TRBV9 | TGTGCCAGCAGCGCCCGGACAGGGATCAGTTCACCCCTCCACTTT | CASSARTGISSPLHF
TRBJ1-3 | NA | NA | TRBV28 | TGTGCCAGCAGTTTGGTTCTGGTTGGAAACACCATATATTTT | CASSLVLVGNTIYF
TRBJ1-5 | NA | TRBD1 | TRBV29-1 | TGCAGCGTTTCAGGGACAGGGTTCCATCAGCCCCAGCATTTT | CSVSGTGFHQPQHF
TRBJ1-2 | NA | TRBD1 | TRBV30 | TGTGCCTGGAGCTCGACAGGGATCGGCTACACCTTC | CAWSSTGIGYTF
TRBJ2-2 | NA | NA | TRBV29-1 | TGCAGCGTTGGGACAGAACCCACCGGGGAGCTGTTTTTT | CSVGTEPTGELFF
TRBJ2-3 | NA | NA | TRBV5-1 | TGCGCCAGCAGCTTGGAAAGACTAGTCACAGATACGCAGTATTTT | CASSLERLVTDTQYF
TRBJ2-5 | NA | NA | TRBV7-9 | TGTGCCAGCAGCTTAATGACTGGAGAAGAGACCCAGTACTTC | CASSLMTGEETQYF
TRBJ2-5 | once | NA | TRBV6-1 | TGTGCCAGCAGTGAAGCGCTTCGGGGGGCTCAAGAGACCCAGTACTTC | CASSEALRGAQETQYF
TRBJ2-7 | NA | NA | TRBV5-6 | TGTGCCAGCAGCTTATCTGGGAGCTCCTACGAGCAGTACTTC | CASSLSGSSYEQYF
TRBJ1-3 | NA | TRBD1 | TRBV9 | TGTGCCAGCAGCGTAGACAGGGGGGGCTCTGGAAACACCATATATTTT | CASSVDRGGSGNTIYF
TRBJ2-3 | NA | NA | TRBV9 | TGTGCCAGCAGCGTCCGGGGAGCGCCTAGCACAGATACGCAGTATTTT | CASSVRGAPSTDTQYF
TRBJ1-5 | once | NA | TRBV6-1 | TGTGCCAGCAGTGAAGAGGGTTTGGGCAATCAGCCCCAGCATTTT | CASSEEGLGNQPQHF
TRBJ2-2 | NA | NA | TRBV5-1 | TGCGCCAGCAGCTCCGTAGACGCGGACGGGGAGCTGTTTTTT | CASSSVDADGELFF
TRBJ2-3 | NA | TRBD1 | TRBV27 | TGTGCCAGCAGTTCACCGGGACAGGACGTATCAGATACGCAGTATTTT | CASSSPGQDVSDTQYF
TRBJ1-1 | NA | NA | TRBV2 | TGTGCCAGCAAGCAAGCTTTCTTT | CASKQAFF
TRBJ1-2 | NA | NA | TRBV9 | TGTGCCAGCAGCGTAGGACACCCCCCGGGCGGCTACACCTTC | CASSVGHPPGGYTF
TRBJ2-7 | NA | TRBD1 | TRBV5-1 | TGCGCCAGCAGCTCGCTCGGACAGGGGGCAAGGGAGCAGTACTTC | CASSSLGQGAREQYF
TRBJ1-1 | NA | NA | TRBV5-1 | TGCGCCAGCAGCTTCCAGGAGGGAGACACTGAAGCTTTCTTT | CASSFQEGDTEAFF
TRBJ1-5 | NA | NA | TRBV27 | TGTGCCAGCAGTCCGTTACAGGGATTCAGCAATCAGCCCCAGCATTTT | CASSPLQGFSNQPQHF
TRBJ2-7 | few | NA | TRBV10-1 | TGCGCCAGCAGTGAGGACAGCCTTTACGAGCAGTACTTC | CASSEDSLYEQYF
TRBJ2-2 | NA | NA | TRBV28 | TGTGCCAGCAGTTTAGGGGGAGCGACCGGGGAGCTGTTTTTT | CASSLGGATGELFF
TRBJ2-1 | NA | NA | TRBV10-3 | TGTGCCATCAGTGAGTCTTCATTTTACAATGAGCAGTTCTTC | CAISESSFYNEQFF
TRBJ1-2 | NA | NA | TRBV3-1/TRBV3-2 | TGTGCCAGCAGCCAACCAGGGAGAATCTATGGCTACACCTTC | CASSQPGRIYGYTF
TRBJ1-2 | NA | NA | TRBV4-1 | TGCGCCAGCAGCCAACAGATGGACGGTGGCTACACCTTC | CASSQQMDGGYTF